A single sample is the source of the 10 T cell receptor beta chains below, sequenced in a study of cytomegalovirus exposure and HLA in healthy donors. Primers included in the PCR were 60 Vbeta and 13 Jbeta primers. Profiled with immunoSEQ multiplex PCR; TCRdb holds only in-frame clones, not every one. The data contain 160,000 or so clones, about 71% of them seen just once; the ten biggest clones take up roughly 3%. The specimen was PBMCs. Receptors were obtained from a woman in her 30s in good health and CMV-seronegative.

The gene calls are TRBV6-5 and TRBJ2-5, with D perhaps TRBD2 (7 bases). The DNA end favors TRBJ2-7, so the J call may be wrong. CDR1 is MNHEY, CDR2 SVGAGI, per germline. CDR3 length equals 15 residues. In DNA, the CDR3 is TGTGCCAGCAGTTGGGGCGCGGGGGCCAACTACGAGCAGTACTTC. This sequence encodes CASSWGAGANYEQYF.

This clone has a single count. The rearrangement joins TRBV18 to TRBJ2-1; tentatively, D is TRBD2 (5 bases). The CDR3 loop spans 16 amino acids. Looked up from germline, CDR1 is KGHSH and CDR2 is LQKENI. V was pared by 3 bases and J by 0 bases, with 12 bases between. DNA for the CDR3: TGTGCCAGCTCACCCGGGGTCCTTGGCTCCTACAATGAGCAGTTCTTC. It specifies CASSPGVLGSYNEQFF.

The CDR3 loop is CASSPLGVGSPLHF. The CDR3 region has the DNA TGTGCCAGCTCACCACTGGGAGTTGGATCACCCCTCCACTTT. The chain has TRBV18 and TRBJ1-6, with unresolved D. V was pared by 1 base and J by 10 bases, with 11 bases between. The germline V gene encodes CDR1 KGHSH and CDR2 LQKENI. The CDR3 consists of 14 residues.

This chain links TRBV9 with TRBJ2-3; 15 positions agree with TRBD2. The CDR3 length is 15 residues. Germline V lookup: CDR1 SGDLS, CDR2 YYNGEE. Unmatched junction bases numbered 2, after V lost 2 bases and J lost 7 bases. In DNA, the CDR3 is TGTGCCAGCAGCGTCGGGACTAGCGGGAGGTATACGCAGTATTTT. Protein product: CASSVGTSGRYTQYF.

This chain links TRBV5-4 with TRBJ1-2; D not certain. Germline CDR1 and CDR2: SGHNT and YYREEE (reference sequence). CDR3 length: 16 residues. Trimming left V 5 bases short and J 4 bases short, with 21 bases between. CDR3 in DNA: TGTGCCAGCAGTCCCACCCCGACAACCATCATCTATGGCTACACCTTC. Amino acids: CASSPTPTTIIYGYTF.

The CDR3 reads CASSASGFEQFF. CDR3 bases: TGTGCCAGCAGCGCTAGCGGATTCGAGCAGTTCTTC. The rearrangement links TRBV25-1 to TRBJ2-1, with 7 bases lining up with TRBD2. V shed 6 bases and J 10 bases; nucleotides not matched to a gene: 6. This CDR3 is built from 12 residues. Germline V CDR1 and CDR2: MGHDK, SYGVNS.

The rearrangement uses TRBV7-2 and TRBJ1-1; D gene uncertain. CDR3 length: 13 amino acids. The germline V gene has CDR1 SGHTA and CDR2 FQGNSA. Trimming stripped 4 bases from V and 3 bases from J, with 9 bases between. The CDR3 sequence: CASSSLIDTEAFF. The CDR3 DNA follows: TGTGCCAGCAGCTCACTAATCGACACTGAAGCTTTCTTT. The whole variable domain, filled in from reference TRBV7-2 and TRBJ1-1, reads GAGVSQSPSNKVTEKGKDVELRCDPISGHTALYWYRQSLGQGLEFLIYFQGNSAPDKSGLPSDRFSAERTGGSVSTLTIQRTQQEDSAVYLCASSSLIDTEAFFGQGTRLTVV.

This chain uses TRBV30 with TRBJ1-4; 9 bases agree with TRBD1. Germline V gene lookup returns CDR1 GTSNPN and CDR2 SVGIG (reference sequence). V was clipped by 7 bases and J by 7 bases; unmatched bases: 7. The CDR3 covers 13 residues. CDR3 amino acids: CAFTGTGTEKLFF. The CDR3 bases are TGTGCCTTTACCGGGACAGGGACTGAAAAACTGTTTTTT.

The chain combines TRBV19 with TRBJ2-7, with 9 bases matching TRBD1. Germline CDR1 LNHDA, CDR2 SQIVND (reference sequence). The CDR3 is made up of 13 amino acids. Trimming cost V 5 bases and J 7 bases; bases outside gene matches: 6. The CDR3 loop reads CASSGGQGKEQYF. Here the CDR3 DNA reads TGTGCCAGTAGTGGGGGACAGGGCAAAGAGCAGTACTTC.

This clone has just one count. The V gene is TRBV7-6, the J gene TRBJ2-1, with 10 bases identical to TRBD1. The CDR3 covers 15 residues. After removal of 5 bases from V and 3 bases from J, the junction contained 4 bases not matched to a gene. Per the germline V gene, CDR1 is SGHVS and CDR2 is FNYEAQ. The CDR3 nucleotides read TGTGCCAGCAGCATGACAGGGGGCGGCTACAATGAGCAGTTCTTC. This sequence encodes CASSMTGGGYNEQFF. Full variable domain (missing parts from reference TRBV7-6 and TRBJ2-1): GAGVSQSPRYKVTKRGQDVALRCDPISGHVSLYWYRQALGQGPEFLTYFNYEAQQDKSGLPNDRFSAERPEGSISTLTIQRTEQRDSAMYRCASSMTGGGYNEQFFGPGTRLTVL.